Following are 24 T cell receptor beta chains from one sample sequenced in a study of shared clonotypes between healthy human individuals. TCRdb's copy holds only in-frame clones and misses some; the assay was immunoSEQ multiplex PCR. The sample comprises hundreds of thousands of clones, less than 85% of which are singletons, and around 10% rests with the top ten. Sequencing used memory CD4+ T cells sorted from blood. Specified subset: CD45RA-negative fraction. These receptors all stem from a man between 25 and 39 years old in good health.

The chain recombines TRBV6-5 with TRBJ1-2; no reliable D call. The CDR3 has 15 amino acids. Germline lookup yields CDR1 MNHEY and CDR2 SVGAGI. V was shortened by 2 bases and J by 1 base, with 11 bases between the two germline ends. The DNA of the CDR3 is TGTGCCAGCAGTTACGGTCGCAGCTTTAACTATGGCTACACCTTC. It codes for CASSYGRSFNYGYTF.

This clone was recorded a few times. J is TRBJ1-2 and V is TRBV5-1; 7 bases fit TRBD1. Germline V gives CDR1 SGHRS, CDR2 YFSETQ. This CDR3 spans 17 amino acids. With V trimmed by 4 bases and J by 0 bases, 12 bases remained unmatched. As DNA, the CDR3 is TGCGCCAGCAGCCTGGACGTAGGGACAGTAACTAACTATGGCTACACCTTC. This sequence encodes CASSLDVGTVTNYGYTF.

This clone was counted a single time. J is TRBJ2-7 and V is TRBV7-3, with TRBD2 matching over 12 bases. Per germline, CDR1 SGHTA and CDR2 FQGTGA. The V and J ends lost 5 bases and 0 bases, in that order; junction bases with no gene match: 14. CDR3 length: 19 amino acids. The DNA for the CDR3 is TGTGCCAGCAGCCGTCAGGGGCTAGCGGGAGGGCGATACTCCTACGAGCAGTACTTC. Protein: CASSRQGLAGGRYSYEQYF.

The CDR3 DNA follows: TGTGCCAGCAGTGATATGGGGGCAGGGCCATACAATGAGCAGTTCTTC. Its protein is CASSDMGAGPYNEQFF. The chain carries TRBV2 and TRBJ2-1, with a tentative D call TRBD1 (6 bases). Per germline, CDR1 SNHLY and CDR2 FYNNEI. This CDR3 region has 16 residues. Trimming pared 3 bases from V and 4 bases from J, leaving 16 bases between.

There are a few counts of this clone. As DNA, the CDR3 is TGTGCCAGCAGTGCCATTGGTAACACCATATATTTT. Residues: CASSAIGNTIYF. The chain combines TRBV6-1 with TRBJ1-3, with unresolved D. CDR3 length equals 12 residues. Deletions cut 4 bases from V and 7 bases from J, with 8 bases between. In germline, CDR1 is MNHNS, CDR2 SASEGT.

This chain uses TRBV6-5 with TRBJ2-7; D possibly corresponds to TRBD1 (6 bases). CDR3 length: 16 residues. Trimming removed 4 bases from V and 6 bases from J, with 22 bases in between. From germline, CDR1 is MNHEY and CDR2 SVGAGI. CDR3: CASSLLPNTGLAEQYF. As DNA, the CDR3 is TGTGCCAGCAGTTTACTACCAAACACAGGGTTGGCCGAGCAGTACTTC.

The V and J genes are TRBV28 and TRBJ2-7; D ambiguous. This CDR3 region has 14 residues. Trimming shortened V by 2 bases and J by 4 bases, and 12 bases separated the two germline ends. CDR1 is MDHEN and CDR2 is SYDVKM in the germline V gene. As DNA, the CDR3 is TGTGCCAGCAGTTTAAGCCGTCCTGATTACGAGCAGTACTTC. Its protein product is CASSLSRPDYEQYF.

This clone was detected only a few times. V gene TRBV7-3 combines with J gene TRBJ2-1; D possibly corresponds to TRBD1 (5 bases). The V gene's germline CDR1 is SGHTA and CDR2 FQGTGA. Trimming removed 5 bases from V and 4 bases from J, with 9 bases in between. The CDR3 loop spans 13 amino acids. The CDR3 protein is CASSNDRYNEQFF. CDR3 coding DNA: TGTGCCAGCAGCAACGACAGATACAATGAGCAGTTCTTC.

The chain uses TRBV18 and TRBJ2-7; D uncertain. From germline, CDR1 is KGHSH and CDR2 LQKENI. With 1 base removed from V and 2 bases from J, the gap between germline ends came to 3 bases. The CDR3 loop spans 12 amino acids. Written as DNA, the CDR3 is TGTGCCAGCTCACCACAGGCCTACGAGCAGTACTTC. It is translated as CASSPQAYEQYF.

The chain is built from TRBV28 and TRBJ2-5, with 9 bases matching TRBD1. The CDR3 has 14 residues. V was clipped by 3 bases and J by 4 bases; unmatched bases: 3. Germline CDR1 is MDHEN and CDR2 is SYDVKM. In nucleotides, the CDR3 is TGTGCCAGCAGTTTCAGGACAGGGGTAGAGACCCAGTACTTC. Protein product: CASSFRTGVETQYF.

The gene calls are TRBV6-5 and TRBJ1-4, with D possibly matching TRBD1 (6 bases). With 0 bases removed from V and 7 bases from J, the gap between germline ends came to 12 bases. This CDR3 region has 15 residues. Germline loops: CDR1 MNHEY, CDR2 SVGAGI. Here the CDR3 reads CASSYSPRGGEKLFF. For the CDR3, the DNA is TGTGCCAGCAGTTACTCTCCCCGAGGGGGTGAAAAACTGTTTTTT.

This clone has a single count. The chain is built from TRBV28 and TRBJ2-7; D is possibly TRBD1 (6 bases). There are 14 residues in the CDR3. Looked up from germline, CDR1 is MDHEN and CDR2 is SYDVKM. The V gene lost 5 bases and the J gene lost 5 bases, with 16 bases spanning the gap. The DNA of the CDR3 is TGTGCCAGCAGTACACAGGGATACCTAGACGAGCAGTACTTC. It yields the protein CASSTQGYLDEQYF.

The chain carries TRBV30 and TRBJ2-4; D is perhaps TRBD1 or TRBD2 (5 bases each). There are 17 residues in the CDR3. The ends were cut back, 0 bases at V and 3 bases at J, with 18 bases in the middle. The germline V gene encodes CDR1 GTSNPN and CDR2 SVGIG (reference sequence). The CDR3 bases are TGTGCCTGGAGTGTACTTGGTGGGGGAGTGGGCAAAAACATTCAGTACTTC. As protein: CAWSVLGGGVGKNIQYF.

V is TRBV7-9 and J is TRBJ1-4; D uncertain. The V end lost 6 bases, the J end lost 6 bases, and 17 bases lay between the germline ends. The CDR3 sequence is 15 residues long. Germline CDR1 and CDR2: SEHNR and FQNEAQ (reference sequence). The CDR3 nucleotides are TGTGCCAGCAGTCTCGGGTCTGGGCAACATGAAAAACTGTTTTTT. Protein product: CASSLGSGQHEKLFF. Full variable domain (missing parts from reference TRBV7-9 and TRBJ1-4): DTGVSQNPRHKITKRGQNVTFRCDPISEHNRLYWYRQTLGQGPEFLTYFQNEAQLEKSRLLSDRFSAERPKGSFSTLEIQRTEQGDSAMYLCASSLGSGQHEKLFFGSGTQLSVL.

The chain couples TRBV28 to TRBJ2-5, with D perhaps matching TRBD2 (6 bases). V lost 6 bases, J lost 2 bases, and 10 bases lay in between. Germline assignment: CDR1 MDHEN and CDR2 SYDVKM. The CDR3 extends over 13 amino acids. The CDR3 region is CASREGLQETQYF. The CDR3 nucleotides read TGTGCCAGCAGGGAAGGACTACAAGAGACCCAGTACTTC.

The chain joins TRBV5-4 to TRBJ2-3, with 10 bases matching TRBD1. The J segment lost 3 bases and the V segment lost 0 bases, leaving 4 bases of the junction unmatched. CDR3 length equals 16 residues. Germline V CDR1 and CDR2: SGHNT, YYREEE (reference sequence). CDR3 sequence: CASSLAPGQGTDTQYF. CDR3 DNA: TGTGCCAGCAGCTTGGCACCGGGACAGGGGACAGATACGCAGTATTTT.

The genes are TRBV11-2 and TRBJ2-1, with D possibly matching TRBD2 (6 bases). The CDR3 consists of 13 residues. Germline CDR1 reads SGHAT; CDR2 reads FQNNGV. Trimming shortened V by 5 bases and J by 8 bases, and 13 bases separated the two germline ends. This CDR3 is CASSTQSGDEQFF. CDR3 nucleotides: TGTGCCAGCAGCACCCAATCGGGGGATGAGCAGTTCTTC.

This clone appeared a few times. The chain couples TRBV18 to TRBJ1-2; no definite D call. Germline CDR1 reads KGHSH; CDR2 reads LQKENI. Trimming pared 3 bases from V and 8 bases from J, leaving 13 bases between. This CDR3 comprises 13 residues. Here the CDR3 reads CASSPLDGLGYTF. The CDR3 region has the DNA TGTGCCAGCTCACCTCTGGACGGATTAGGCTACACCTTC. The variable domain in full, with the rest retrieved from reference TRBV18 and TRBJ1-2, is NAGVMQNPRHLVRRRGQEARLRCSPMKGHSHVYWYRQLPEEGLKFMVYLQKENIIDESGMPKERFSAEFPKEGPSILRIQQVVRGDSAAYFCASSPLDGLGYTFGSGTRLTVV.

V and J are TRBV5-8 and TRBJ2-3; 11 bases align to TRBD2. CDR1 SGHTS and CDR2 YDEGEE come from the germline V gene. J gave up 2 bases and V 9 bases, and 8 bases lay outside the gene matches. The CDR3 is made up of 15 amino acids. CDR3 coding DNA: TGTGCCACCACGATACTAGCGGGAGTCACAGATACGCAGTATTTT. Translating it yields CATTILAGVTDTQYF. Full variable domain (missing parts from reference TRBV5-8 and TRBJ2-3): EAGVTQSPTHLIKTRGQQATLRCSPISGHTSVYWYQQALGLGLQFLLWYDEGEERNRGNFPPRFSGRQFPNYSSELNVNALELEDSALYLCATTILAGVTDTQYFGPGTRLTVL.

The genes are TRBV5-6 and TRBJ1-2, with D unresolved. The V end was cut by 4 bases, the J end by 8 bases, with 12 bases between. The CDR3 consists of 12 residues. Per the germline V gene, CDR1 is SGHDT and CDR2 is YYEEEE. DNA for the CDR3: TGTGCCAGCAGCCTTCCCCCCTTGGGCTACACCTTC. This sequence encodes CASSLPPLGYTF.

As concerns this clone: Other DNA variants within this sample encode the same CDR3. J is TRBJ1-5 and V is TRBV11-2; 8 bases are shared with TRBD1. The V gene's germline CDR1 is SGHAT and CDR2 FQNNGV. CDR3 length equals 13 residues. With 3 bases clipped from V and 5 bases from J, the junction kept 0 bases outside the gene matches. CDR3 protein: CASSLDRDQPQHF. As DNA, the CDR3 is TGTGCCAGCAGCTTGGACAGGGATCAGCCCCAGCATTTT.

The CDR3 protein is CASSPGARVGSGAEAFF. The CDR3 DNA follows: TGTGCCAGCAGTCCTGGGGCGCGGGTCGGATCGGGGGCTGAAGCTTTCTTT. This rearrangement joins TRBV7-6 to TRBJ1-1; D perhaps matches TRBD1 (5 bases). With 6 bases removed from V and 6 bases from J, the gap between germline ends came to 26 bases. The germline V gene has CDR1 SGHVS and CDR2 FNYEAQ. The CDR3 covers 17 residues.

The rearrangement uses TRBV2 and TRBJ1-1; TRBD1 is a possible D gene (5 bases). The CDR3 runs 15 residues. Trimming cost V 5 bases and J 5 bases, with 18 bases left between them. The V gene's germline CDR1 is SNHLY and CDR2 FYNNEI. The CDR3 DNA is TGTGCCAGCAGTCAACCTCGAGGGGTGGAGACTGAAGCTTTCTTT. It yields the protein CASSQPRGVETEAFF.

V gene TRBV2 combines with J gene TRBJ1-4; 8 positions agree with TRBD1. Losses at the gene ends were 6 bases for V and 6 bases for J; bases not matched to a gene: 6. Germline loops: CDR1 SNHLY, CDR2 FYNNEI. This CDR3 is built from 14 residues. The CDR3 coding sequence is TGTGCCAGCAGCGGACAGGGAAAGGATGAAAAACTGTTTTTT. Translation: CASSGQGKDEKLFF.